Following are 10 T cell receptor beta chains from one sample sequenced in a study of control samples from healthy donors and cancer patients. Sequencing was performed with immunoSEQ multiplex PCR; in TCRdb, only in-frame clones are kept and a portion is missing. The repertoire holds 45,000 to 65,000 clones, with roughly 90% as singletons. Sequencing used PBMCs. The receptors originated from a man between 50 and 59 years old with head and neck cancer.

V usage is TRBV19 and J usage is TRBJ2-7; 7 bases are shared with TRBD1. V was pared by 5 bases and J by 3 bases, with 10 bases of the junction left unmatched. The length of the CDR3 is 15 residues. Germline CDR1 reads LNHDA; CDR2 reads SQIVND (reference sequence). CDR3 nucleotide sequence: TGTGCCAGTAGTCTCGTATGGGGACAGAGCTACGAGCAGTACTTC. Residues: CASSLVWGQSYEQYF.

The chain links TRBV28 to TRBJ2-7; 9 nucleotides align to TRBD1. Germline loops: CDR1 MDHEN, CDR2 SYDVKM. This CDR3 is built from 14 residues. The junction had 6 bases not matched to a gene; V was cut back by 5 bases and J by 4 bases. In DNA, the CDR3 is TGTGCCAGCAGTCCTCGGGACAGGGATTACGAGCAGTACTTC. This encodes CASSPRDRDYEQYF.

The CDR3 region is CASSTKQGSGDEQYF. CDR3 nucleotide sequence: TGTGCCAGCAGCACGAAGCAGGGGAGTGGAGACGAGCAGTACTTC. The chain recombines TRBV5-4 with TRBJ2-7; D is perhaps TRBD1 (6 bases). The germline gives CDR1 SGHNT, CDR2 YYREEE (reference sequence). The germline V and J ends were trimmed by 4 bases and 5 bases, with 19 bases remaining between them. This CDR3 region has 15 residues.

J is TRBJ1-3 and V is TRBV6-1, with 9 bases lining up with TRBD1. Germline CDR1 reads MNHNS; CDR2 reads SASEGT. This CDR3 contains 18 residues. The V gene end was trimmed by 4 bases and the J gene end by 1 base; junction bases not matched to a gene: 11. CDR3 protein: CASSGATGGSRSGNTIYF. Written as DNA, the CDR3 is TGTGCCAGCAGTGGGGCAACAGGGGGCAGTAGGTCTGGAAACACCATATATTTT.

This rearrangement joins TRBV7-9 to TRBJ2-5, with 8 bases lining up with TRBD1. Germline assignment: CDR1 SEHNR and CDR2 FQNEAQ (reference sequence). The CDR3 loop spans 15 amino acids. J was trimmed by 4 bases and V by 6 bases; bases with no gene match: 10. Written as DNA, the CDR3 is TGTGCCAGCAGGGAGAATGCAGGGGGCCGAGAGACCCAGTACTTC. Amino acids: CASRENAGGRETQYF.

This clone was picked up one time. CDR3 sequence reads: CASGERNTEAFF. The CDR3 nucleotides are TGTGCCAGTGGCGAACGGAACACTGAAGCTTTCTTT. The chain is built from TRBV19 and TRBJ1-1; unclear D gene. The CDR3 has 12 amino acids. V was cut by 8 bases and J by 1 base, with 8 bases left in between. Per the germline V gene, CDR1 is LNHDA and CDR2 is SQIVND (reference sequence).

The rearrangement links TRBV7-2 to TRBJ1-2; D is unclear. The CDR3 sequence is 11 residues long. CDR1 is SGHTA and CDR2 is FQGNSA in the germline V gene. V was pared by 5 bases and J by 5 bases, with 6 bases between. CDR3 region: CASSPIYGYTF. As DNA, the CDR3 is TGTGCCAGCAGCCCCATATATGGCTACACCTTC.

Here the CDR3 reads CASSPTGTTEAFF. CDR3 DNA: TGTGCCAGCAGTCCGACAGGGACCACTGAAGCTTTCTTT. The rearrangement joins TRBV6-5 to TRBJ1-1; 7 bases map to TRBD1. Trimming cost V 5 bases and J 4 bases; bases outside gene matches: 4. Germline V lookup: CDR1 MNHEY, CDR2 SVGAGI. CDR3 size: 13 residues.

The J gene is TRBJ2-3, the V gene TRBV7-2; D might be TRBD2 (5 bases). The V end was cut by 6 bases, the J end by 8 bases, with 15 bases between. CDR1 is SGHTA and CDR2 is FQGNSA in the germline V gene. The CDR3 is 13 amino acids. CDR3 residues: CASRTTRAPTQYF. CDR3 bases: TGTGCCAGCAGAACAACTAGGGCGCCTACGCAGTATTTT. Full variable domain (rest looked up from reference TRBV7-2 and TRBJ2-3): GAGVSQSPSNKVTEKGKDVELRCDPISGHTALYWYRQSLGQGLEFLIYFQGNSAPDKSGLPSDRFSAERTGGSVSTLTIQRTQQEDSAVYLCASRTTRAPTQYFGPGTRLTVL.

The chain carries TRBV7-3 and TRBJ2-1; D possibly corresponds to TRBD2 (6 bases). Trimming left V 5 bases short and J 8 bases short, with 13 bases between. CDR1 is SGHTA, CDR2 FQGTGA, per germline. There are 13 residues in the CDR3. The CDR3 sequence: CASSPHGGYEQFF. DNA for the CDR3: TGTGCCAGCAGCCCTCACGGGGGATATGAGCAGTTCTTC. The variable domain in full, with the rest retrieved from reference TRBV7-3 and TRBJ2-1, is GAGVSQTPSNKVTEKGKYVELRCDPISGHTALYWYRQSLGQGPEFLIYFQGTGAADDSGLPNDRFFAVRPEGSVSTLKIQRTERGDSAVYLCASSPHGGYEQFFGPGTRLTVL.